A selection of T cell receptor beta chains follows, all from one sample in a study of T cell responses to AZD1222 COVID-19 vaccine. TCRdb keeps only in-frame clones here, not all; method: immunoSEQ multiplex PCR. The table shows fewer than 110,000 clones, with 91% occurring only once. Sequenced material: peripheral blood, taken on day 0 of AZD1222 vaccination. The receptors shown here come from an adult in good health. The CDR3 runs from the conserved cysteine through the conserved F or W.

V: TRBV10-3; J: TRBJ1-5; CDR3: CAISPNEGARQPQHF
V: TRBV3-1/TRBV3-2; J: TRBJ1-6; CDR3: CASSRQGLLPNSPLHF
V: TRBV6-5; J: TRBJ1-6; CDR3: CASSYDRNNSPLHF
V: TRBV6-1; J: TRBJ2-7; CDR3: CASSEAATGGGEQYF
V: TRBV30; J: TRBJ2-1; CDR3: CAWSVQLAGGDEQFF
V: TRBV19; J: TRBJ2-2; CDR3: CASTLGLVSGGELFF
V: TRBV2; J: TRBJ1-4; CDR3: CASSFDRIANEKLFF
V: TRBV6-5; J: TRBJ1-2; CDR3: CASRSPGAGGYTF
V: TRBV20-1; J: TRBJ2-7; CDR3: CSASGVFSYEQYF
V: TRBV7-2; J: TRBJ1-2; CDR3: CASRKTGTGDYGYTF
V: TRBV7-7; J: TRBJ1-4; CDR3: CASSFRPLTGANEKLFF
V: TRBV19; J: TRBJ1-2; CDR3: CASSTSARYGYTF
V: TRBV19; J: TRBJ2-5; CDR3: CASSIGTVKETQYF
V: TRBV19; J: TRBJ1-3; CDR3: CASSRTRQGGNTIYF
V: TRBV4-2; J: TRBJ2-6; CDR3: CASSQDPGQGGRGANVLTF
V: TRBV10-2; J: TRBJ2-7; CDR3: CASRGSEQYF
V: TRBV9; J: TRBJ2-7; CDR3: CASSVAGGLDEQYF
V: TRBV10-2; J: TRBJ2-5; CDR3: CASSESSGTQYF
V: TRBV6-4; J: TRBJ2-1; CDR3: CASSREASYNEQFF
V: TRBV9; J: TRBJ1-6; CDR3: CASSVAGNNSPLHF
V: TRBV27; J: TRBJ2-1; CDR3: CASSLPRTSGRAFEQFF
V: TRBV15; J: TRBJ2-2; CDR3: CATSTGTGELFF
V: TRBV19; J: TRBJ1-1; CDR3: CASIPLDRAAEAFF
V: TRBV24-1; J: TRBJ2-1; CDR3: CATSDLRQGNEQFF
V: TRBV3-1/TRBV3-2; J: TRBJ2-7; CDR3: CASSQTNEQYF
V: TRBV28; J: TRBJ1-3; CDR3: CASSGTGGIGNTIYF